These 9 T cell receptor beta chains share one sample of origin, sequenced in a study of blood T cell repertoires in COVID-19. Produced via immunoSEQ multiplex PCR; TCRdb's table is partial and in-frame only. The sample yields under 150,000 clones, about three quarters seen once. Sequences were obtained from peripheral blood. The origin of the receptors is a woman aged 50 to 60 with active or convalescent COVID-19.

J is TRBJ2-1 and V is TRBV10-2, with D possibly TRBD2 on 5 matching bases. Germline CDR1 is WSHSY and CDR2 is SAAADI. V shed 8 bases and J shed 7 bases, with 21 bases lying between them. This CDR3 is 15 amino acids long. CDR3 sequence: CASFSWETEWNEQFF. The CDR3 DNA reads as TGCGCCAGCTTCTCGTGGGAGACGGAGTGGAATGAGCAGTTCTTC.

The chain employs TRBV19 and TRBJ2-5, with 7 bases aligning to TRBD2. The CDR3 spans 16 residues. V lost 6 bases to trimming and J lost 0 bases; unmatched junction nucleotides: 10. The V gene's germline CDR1 is LNHDA and CDR2 SQIVND (reference sequence). The chain's CDR3 is CASSPRSGAYQETQYF. Here the CDR3 DNA reads TGTGCCAGTAGCCCAAGGAGCGGGGCATACCAAGAGACCCAGTACTTC.

The chain uses TRBV4-2 and TRBJ2-7; 11 bases match TRBD2. Unmatched junction bases numbered 17, after V lost 0 bases and J lost 7 bases. Germline-derived CDR1 and CDR2 are LGHNA and YNFKEQ. The length of the CDR3 is 19 residues. Here the CDR3 reads CASSQDVLAGGHGGVEQYF. CDR3 in DNA: TGTGCCAGCAGCCAAGATGTCCTAGCGGGAGGCCACGGCGGTGTTGAGCAGTACTTC.

The V call is TRBV29-1, the J call TRBJ1-2; no definite D call. CDR3 size: 12 residues. Between the trimmed V and J ends, which lost 4 bases and 2 bases, there was a span of 8 bases. The germline V gene encodes CDR1 SQVTM and CDR2 ANQGSEA. CDR3 protein: CSVATGNYGYTF. The CDR3 bases are TGCAGCGTTGCGACGGGAAACTATGGCTACACCTTC.

This chain links TRBV6-2 or TRBV6-3 with TRBJ2-7; tentatively, D is TRBD2 (5 bases). CDR1 MNHEY and CDR2 SVGEGT come from the germline V gene. The CDR3 totals 15 residues. Trimming removed 0 bases at V and 0 bases at J, with 9 bases between. Here the CDR3 DNA reads TGTGCCAGCAGTTACTCACGGGGTTTCTCCTACGAGCAGTACTTC. Encoded protein: CASSYSRGFSYEQYF.

The chain uses TRBV7-2 and TRBJ2-3; 9 nucleotides match TRBD2. Germline-derived CDR1 and CDR2 are SGHTA and FQGNSA. There are 16 residues in the CDR3. V was pared by 3 bases and J by 3 bases, with 7 bases of the junction left unmatched. In DNA, the CDR3 is TGTGCCAGCAGCTTCGGCGGGGGGGCCTTAACAGATACGCAGTATTTT. Its protein is CASSFGGGALTDTQYF. Supplemented by reference TRBV7-2 and TRBJ2-3, the full variable domain reads GAGVSQSPSNKVTEKGKDVELRCDPISGHTALYWYRQSLGQGLEFLIYFQGNSAPDKSGLPSDRFSAERTGGSVSTLTIQRTQQEDSAVYLCASSFGGGALTDTQYFGPGTRLTVL.

The chain has TRBV10-3 and TRBJ1-1; D remains unclear. Deletions cut 10 bases from V and 1 base from J, with 19 bases between. The CDR3 runs 15 residues. Germline lookup yields CDR1 ENHRY and CDR2 SYGVKD. CDR3 loop: CASQATTQENTEAFF. CDR3 DNA sequence: TGTGCCAGCCAGGCCACCACTCAGGAGAACACTGAAGCTTTCTTT.

The rearrangement links TRBV6-5 to TRBJ2-7; 10 nucleotides agree with TRBD2. The germline V gene has CDR1 MNHEY and CDR2 SVGAGI. CDR3 length equals 14 residues. V gave up 2 bases and J gave up 6 bases; unmatched junction bases: 4. The CDR3 DNA follows: TGTGCCAGCAGTTACAAGCTAGCGGGGGCCGAGCAGTACTTC. This codes for CASSYKLAGAEQYF.

V is TRBV5-1 and J is TRBJ2-7, with 9 nucleotides matching TRBD1. In germline, CDR1 is SGHRS, CDR2 YFSETQ. V gave up 5 bases and J gave up 3 bases; unmatched junction bases: 6. The CDR3 extends over 14 amino acids. The CDR3: CASRRDRDNYEQYF. CDR3 coding DNA: TGCGCCAGCAGACGGGACAGGGATAACTACGAGCAGTACTTC.